The 20 T cell receptor beta chains presented below share a single source sample, sequenced in a study of T cells in Graves' hyperthyroidism and ophthalmopathy. TCR beta CDR3 regions were amplified from RNA transcripts. A first-round RT-PCR of the TCR CDR3 used the HTBI primer set. TCRdb re-called the multiplex PCR reads with MiXCR, one entry per CDR3 protein. In the table there are fewer than 650,000 distinct CDR3 sequences, approximately 14% of which are singletons. The sample was blood. These receptors were collected from a young woman with Graves' hyperthyroidism that later progressed to Graves' ophthalmopathy.

The V call is TRBV5-6, the J call TRBJ2-5; TRBD1 matches 10 bases. Germline CDR1 reads SGHDT; CDR2 reads YYEEEE. J lost 5 bases, V lost 4 bases, and 8 bases had no gene match. CDR3 size: 15 residues. This CDR3 reads CASSRTGTGEETQYF. The DNA of the CDR3 is TGTGCCAGCAGCCGGACCGGGACAGGGGAGGAGACCCAGTACTTC.

This clonotype was found many times. CDR3 loop: CASSTLWDYGYTF. DNA for the CDR3: TGTGCCAGCAGTACCTTGTGGGACTATGGCTACACCTTC. The rearrangement joins TRBV12-3 or TRBV12-4 to TRBJ1-2, with no clear D. This CDR3 contains 13 residues. V dropped 5 bases and J dropped 3 bases, with 10 bases sitting between them.

This clonotype was detected many times. The V gene is TRBV7-9, the J gene TRBJ2-5, with 7 bases matching TRBD2. CDR1 is SEHNR and CDR2 is FQNEAQ in the germline V gene (reference sequence). The CDR3 has 13 residues. V was clipped by 5 bases and J by 7 bases; unmatched bases: 7. This CDR3 is CASSQDGEGTQYF. In DNA, the CDR3 is TGTGCCAGCAGCCAGGACGGGGAGGGGACCCAGTACTTC.

A note on this clonotype: Germline and junction disagree at one end, which may indicate a read error. This rearrangement joins TRBV4-3 to TRBJ1-2; D call uncertain. This CDR3 has 14 residues. Germline V gene lookup returns CDR1 LGHNA and CDR2 YSLEER. The CDR3 bases are TGCGCCAGCAGCCAAGTTCCATTAAACTATGGCTGCACCTTC. Translation: CASSQVPLNYGCTF.

At least ten counts were recorded for this clonotype. The chain is built from TRBV14 and TRBJ2-1, with 8 positions matching TRBD2. Germline V gene lookup returns CDR1 SGHDN and CDR2 FVKESK. V shed 1 base and J 0 bases; nucleotides not matched to a gene: 11. The CDR3 is made up of 19 amino acids. The CDR3 DNA sequence: TGTGCCAGCAGCCAAGTAGGAGGGCGCGGGAGGAGCTCCTACAATGAGCAGTTCTTC. Amino acids: CASSQVGGRGRSSYNEQFF. The entire variable domain, with the rest obtained from reference TRBV14 and TRBJ2-1, is as follows: EAGVTQFPSHSVIEKGQTVTLRCDPISGHDNLYWYRRVMGKEIKFLLHFVKESKQDESGMPNNRFLAERTGGTYSTLKVQPAELEDSGVYFCASSQVGGRGRSSYNEQFFGPGTRLTVL.

This clonotype was seen more than once but under ten times. The chain has TRBV18 and TRBJ2-5; 10 bases align to TRBD1. The germline V gene has CDR1 KGHSH and CDR2 LQKENI. Unmatched junction bases numbered 6, after V lost 3 bases and J lost 5 bases. The CDR3 loop spans 15 amino acids. CDR3 loop: CASSPGQGVLETQYF. The CDR3 coding sequence is TGTGCCAGCTCACCCGGACAGGGGGTCCTGGAGACCCAGTACTTC.

In this sample, this clonotype turned up many times. The V and J genes are TRBV6-5 and TRBJ1-3; D remains unclear. CDR3 length: 16 amino acids. Trimming shortened V by 0 bases and J by 1 base, and 10 bases separated the two germline ends. The germline CDR1 and CDR2 sequences are MNHEY and SVGAGI. The CDR3 coding sequence is TGTGCCAGCAGTTACTCGAGCACGGCTTCTGGAAACACCATATATTTT. This sequence encodes CASSYSSTASGNTIYF.

This clonotype was seen a few times. CDR3 sequence reads: CSARILGEGYTF. In DNA form, the CDR3 reads TGCAGTGCTAGGATCCTAGGGGAAGGCTACACCTTC. The chain recombines TRBV20-1 with TRBJ1-2; a possible D gene is TRBD1 (5 bases). The germline V gene has CDR1 DFQATT and CDR2 SNEGSKA (reference sequence). Trimming shortened V by 3 bases and J by 8 bases, and 13 bases separated the two germline ends. CDR3 length: 12 residues.

The chain carries TRBV28 and TRBJ2-7; TRBD1 is a possible D gene (6 bases). Trimming took off 3 bases at V and 0 bases at J, with 12 bases between the two ends. The CDR3 loop spans 15 amino acids. Germline V gene data show CDR1 as MDHEN and CDR2 as SYDVKM. CDR3 coding DNA: TGTGCCAGCAGTTTGGATCACAGGGCCTCCTACGAGCAGTACTTC. Its protein is CASSLDHRASYEQYF.

In its sample, this clonotype was seen a few times. The chain is built from TRBV30 and TRBJ1-1; possibly TRBD1 for D (6 bases). This CDR3 is built from 14 residues. Trimming took off 0 bases at V and 5 bases at J, with 13 bases between the two ends. From germline, CDR1 is GTSNPN and CDR2 SVGIG (reference sequence). CDR3 nucleotides: TGTGCCTGGAGTGTAGGGGGGCTAAGGACTGAAGCTTTCTTT. It codes for CAWSVGGLRTEAFF.

About this clonotype: Being one base from a much bigger clone, this may be a read error. The chain employs TRBV9 and TRBJ2-7; TRBD2 matches at 7 bases. In germline, CDR1 is SGDLS, CDR2 YYNGEE. The CDR3 is made up of 17 amino acids. V lost 4 bases and J lost 4; bases outside the gene matches: 17. The CDR3 protein is CASSSDTAAGRAYEQYF. The CDR3 DNA follows: TGTGCCAGCAGCTCCGACACCGCAGCGGGGAGAGCTTACGAGCAGTACTTC.

This clonotype appeared many times. The V call is TRBV29-1, the J call TRBJ2-5; no clear D gene. The V end lost 3 bases, the J end lost 4 bases, and 9 bases lay between the germline ends. This CDR3 contains 12 residues. The germline CDR1 and CDR2 sequences are SQVTM and ANQGSEA. The DNA of the CDR3 is TGCAGCGTTGATAACTGGCTAGAGACCCAGTACTTC. This translates into CSVDNWLETQYF. Full variable domain (rest looked up from reference TRBV29-1 and TRBJ2-5): SAVISQKPSRDICQRGTSLTIQCQVDSQVTMMFWYRQQPGQSLTLIATANQGSEATYESGFVIDKFPISRPNLTFSTLTVSNMSPEDSSIYLCSVDNWLETQYFGPGTRLLVL.

CDR3 nucleotides: TGTGCCAGCAGCCCGGGGCCGAGCCAGCCCCAGCATTTT. Protein product: CASSPGPSQPQHF. This chain links TRBV11-3 with TRBJ1-5; possibly TRBD1 for D (5 bases). The germline CDR1 and CDR2 sequences are SGHNT and YENEEA. The CDR3 is 13 amino acids. Deletions cut 5 bases from V and 7 bases from J, with 12 bases between. Looking up the rest from reference TRBV11-3 and TRBJ1-5 gives the full variable domain: EAGVVQSPRYKIIEKKQPVAFWCNPISGHNTLYWYLQNLGQGPELLIRYENEEAVDDSQLPKDRFSAERLKGVDSTLKIQPAELGDSAVYLCASSPGPSQPQHFGDGTRLSIL.

This clonotype was counted ten times or more. The CDR3 DNA sequence: TGTGCCAGCAGCCTCGTCGGGACAGGGGGGAATGAGCAGTTCTTC. Its translation is CASSLVGTGGNEQFF. V is TRBV11-3 and J is TRBJ2-1; 11 nucleotides align to TRBD1. Germline CDR1 and CDR2: SGHNT and YENEEA. CDR3 size: 15 residues. Germline trimming cut 5 bases from V and 7 bases from J; bases unmatched to any gene: 7.

CDR3 nucleotides: TGCAGCGTGGGACCATCAACTAATGAAAAACTGTTTTTT. Translated: CSVGPSTNEKLFF. The rearrangement uses TRBV29-1 and TRBJ1-4; TRBD1 might be the D (5 bases). Per germline, CDR1 SQVTM and CDR2 ANQGSEA. The CDR3 contains 13 residues. The ends were cut back, 6 bases at V and 0 bases at J, with 8 bases in the middle.

This clonotype was seen many times. The J gene is TRBJ2-7, the V gene TRBV2; no definite D call. This CDR3 comprises 10 residues. V lost 6 bases and J lost 5, with 5 bases in between. Germline V gene lookup returns CDR1 SNHLY and CDR2 FYNNEI. Here the CDR3 DNA reads TGTGCCAGCAGGTACGACGAGCAGTACTTC. This codes for CASRYDEQYF.

This clonotype was seen a handful of times. The CDR3 does not end in the conserved phenylalanine or tryptophan, so this is likely a read error. This sequence joins TRBV6-1 and TRBJ1-2; 7 bases match TRBD1. The length of the CDR3 is 17 residues. V shed 3 bases, J shed 5 bases, and the junction held 15 bases outside the gene matches. Germline values: CDR1 MNHNS, CDR2 SASEGT. The CDR3: CASSELEGASPAYGYTL. CDR3 in DNA: TGTGCCAGCAGTGAGCTGGAGGGGGCCTCTCCTGCATATGGCTACACCCTC.

In this sample, this clonotype turned up a few times. V gene TRBV6-4 combines with J gene TRBJ2-1, with 11 bases that match TRBD2. Losses at the gene ends were 0 bases for V and 14 bases for J; bases not matched to a gene: 3. CDR3 size: 13 residues. Looked up from germline, CDR1 is MRHNA and CDR2 is SNTAGT. CDR3: CASSDSTSGGEFF. CDR3 DNA: TGTGCCAGCAGTGACTCCACTAGCGGGGGAGAGTTCTTC.

This clonotype was recorded many times. V usage is TRBV27 and J usage is TRBJ2-7, with a possible D match to TRBD1 (6 bases). Trimming removed 4 bases from V and 5 bases from J, with 24 bases in between. The CDR3 runs 17 residues. Germline V gene sequence: CDR1 MNHEY, CDR2 SMNVEV (reference sequence). The CDR3 is CASSSTPGTPRFHEQYF. The CDR3 DNA sequence: TGTGCCAGCAGTTCAACACCCGGGACACCTAGATTCCACGAGCAGTACTTC.

This clonotype was observed many times. The J gene is TRBJ2-1, the V gene TRBV10-3, with 7 bases aligning to TRBD1. Germline V gene data show CDR1 as ENHRY and CDR2 as SYGVKD. V dropped 7 bases and J dropped 8; count of bases not matched to a gene: 8. The CDR3 has 13 amino acids. CDR3 region: CAIKLDRDHEQFF. The DNA for the CDR3 is TGTGCCATCAAGCTAGACAGGGACCATGAGCAGTTCTTC.